These T cell receptor beta chains were read from a single sample in a study of blood T cell repertoires in COVID-19. TCRdb's copy holds only in-frame clones and misses some; the assay was immunoSEQ multiplex PCR. The data hold over 75,000 clones, with 78% observed a single time. Input material: peripheral blood. These receptors all stem from a human donor in a cohort sampled during active COVID-19. Each CDR3 is given without its conserved first and last residue. The D gene is left open where the match is weak.

d_gene	len	v_gene	CDR3aa
.	14	TRBV29-1	SVEDAPGQSNTEAF
.	10	TRBV11-3	ASSLDRGGYT
.	9	TRBV19	ASSQGTGYT
TRBD2	14	TRBV4-3	ASSPFGRESDNEQF
TRBD1	10	TRBV27	ASSPTGYGYT
TRBD1	12	TRBV6-5	ASSWRQGQYEQY
.	11	TRBV29-1	SVGEGFYNEQF
.	11	TRBV7-2	ASSLGLAYEQY
TRBD2	17	TRBV15	ATSRDYHIAGGPGNEQF
.	12	TRBV30	AWSVKQAGNTIY
.	10	TRBV5-1	ASSFDGREAF
TRBD2	13	TRBV19	ASSTYSGRSNEQF
TRBD1	12	TRBV10-2	ASSGQGAEEKLF
.	13	TRBV9	ASSVGSGSHNEQF
TRBD1	13	TRBV5-6	ASSWGGTENSPLH
TRBD2	13	TRBV30	AWSVPGGASGELF
.	13	TRBV2	ASSGRGTYNSPLH
.	11	TRBV30	AWSVVRTDTQY
TRBD1	12	TRBV9	ASSGHGTAYGYT
.	11	TRBV2	ASNPLVDSHQY
TRBD2	13	TRBV5-4	ASSLGGTSGYEQY
.	15	TRBV13	ASTLNSPPGDGQPQH
TRBD1	14	TRBV5-1	ASSSRTGEYNSPLH
TRBD2	13	TRBV5-1	ASSGGRAPRETQY
TRBD1	12	TRBV10-3	AITPDRGTEKLF
.	16	TRBV15	ATSRDNGGWGLPETQY
.	12	TRBV7-9	ASSFQANTGELF
TRBD1	14	TRBV5-6	ASSSAGTAGDTEAF
TRBD2	14	TRBV7-6	ASSLDAGGPYNEQF
.	13	TRBV5-5	ASSLVWTYNYGYT
TRBD1	13	TRBV20-1	SAIEGQLMNTEAF
.	12	TRBV25-1	ASSDFQGSYEQY
TRBD1	12	TRBV4-1	ASSQVGQGEGYT
.	11	TRBV30	AWSVAGNTEAF
TRBD2	11	TRBV30	AWMPGEGPEQY
TRBD2	12	TRBV2	ASLSGGTTDTQY
.	14	TRBV14	ASSQTQSPSDYEQY
.	16	TRBV19	ASTPRWGGPSSYNEQF
TRBD1	14	TRBV5-1	ASSLMGQQMNTEAF
.	12	TRBV2	ASNFFGENSPLH
.	12	TRBV2	ASSGGNSNQPQH
.	14	TRBV28	ASSLRGGALSYEQY
.	11	TRBV6-2/TRBV6-3	ASSSWEADTQY
.	13	TRBV5-1	ASSLLGSSYNEQF
.	12	TRBV3-1/TRBV3-2	ASSQLQVRGEQF
TRBD1	12	TRBV23-1	ASSHQTGGNIQY
TRBD1	12	TRBV24-1	ATSDLGTGDEQY